The 14 T cell receptor beta chains below were found in one sample sequenced in a study of T cell responses to AZD1222 COVID-19 vaccine. Measured with immunoSEQ multiplex PCR; TCRdb has only the in-frame clones, and not every one. The data contain approximately 110,000 clones, approximately 88% of them seen just once; the ten biggest clones take up less than 6%. The source was peripheral blood, collected on day 0 of AZD1222 vaccination. The source is an adult in good health.

The chain recombines TRBV4-2 with TRBJ2-7; D gene ambiguous. The CDR3 is made up of 14 amino acids. The V gene lost 4 bases and the J gene lost 6 bases, with 16 bases spanning the gap. From germline, CDR1 is LGHNA and CDR2 YNFKEQ. The CDR3 DNA is TGTGCCAGCAGCCTCCTGATTGGTAGTCGCGAGCAGTACTTC. Translation: CASSLLIGSREQYF.

V usage is TRBV6-2 or TRBV6-3 and J usage is TRBJ2-3, with a possible D match to TRBD1 (6 bases). The V end was cut by 0 bases, the J end by 2 bases, with 9 bases between. Germline V gene lookup returns CDR1 MNHEY and CDR2 SVGEGT. CDR3 length equals 15 residues. The CDR3 nucleotides are TGTGCCAGCAGTTACTCATCAGGGGACACAGATACGCAGTATTTT. It specifies CASSYSSGDTDTQYF.

This clone was picked up one time. The J gene is TRBJ1-3, the V gene TRBV14; D remains unclear. The V gene lost 4 bases and the J gene lost 0 bases, with 10 bases spanning the gap. Germline loops: CDR1 SGHDN, CDR2 FVKESK. The CDR3 is 15 amino acids. The CDR3 sequence: CASSPLETSGNTIYF. The CDR3 nucleotides are TGTGCCAGCAGCCCCCTGGAGACCTCTGGAAACACCATATATTTT.

This chain uses TRBV10-3 with TRBJ1-2, with TRBD1 identical over 8 bases. This CDR3 contains 13 residues. V was clipped by 3 bases and J by 8 bases; unmatched bases: 5. The germline V gene encodes CDR1 ENHRY and CDR2 SYGVKD. CDR3 in amino acids: CAISDWTGPGYTF. For the CDR3, the DNA is TGTGCCATCAGTGACTGGACAGGGCCGGGCTACACCTTC.

The chain carries TRBV19 and TRBJ1-4, with TRBD1 matching over 10 bases. Germline assignment: CDR1 LNHDA and CDR2 SQIVND (reference sequence). The CDR3 runs 15 residues. V lost 5 bases, J lost 5 bases, and 5 bases stayed unmatched. The CDR3 is CASSPRTGGNEKLFF. The CDR3 nucleotides are TGTGCCAGTAGTCCGCGGACAGGGGGAAATGAAAAACTGTTTTTT.

The V and J genes are TRBV4-3 and TRBJ2-6; TRBD1 matches at 7 bases. The CDR3 covers 17 residues. Germline V gene sequence: CDR1 LGHNA, CDR2 YSLEER. With 0 bases clipped from V and 1 base from J, the junction kept 3 bases outside the gene matches. CDR3 nucleotides: TGCGCCAGCAGCCAAGAAGGGGGACAGTCTGGGGCCAACGTCCTGACTTTC. Its translation: CASSQEGGQSGANVLTF.

This clone was seen a few times. The rearrangement uses TRBV7-2 and TRBJ2-2, with a weak D call TRBD2 (6 bases). V shed 5 bases and J shed 4 bases, with 20 bases lying between them. CDR3 length equals 17 residues. CDR1 is SGHTA, CDR2 FQGNSA, per germline. CDR3 region: CASSVDPVGGATGELFF. DNA of the CDR3: TGTGCCAGCAGCGTGGACCCGGTAGGCGGGGCCACCGGGGAGCTGTTTTTT.

V gene TRBV5-1 combines with J gene TRBJ1-2; no firm D call. The CDR3 length is 15 residues. Deletions cut 3 bases from V and 4 bases from J, with 16 bases between. Germline V lookup: CDR1 SGHRS, CDR2 YFSETQ. The CDR3 sequence: CASSSGDFSGYGYTF. The CDR3 coding sequence is TGCGCCAGCAGCTCGGGCGACTTCAGCGGCTATGGCTACACCTTC.

The rearrangement links TRBV4-3 to TRBJ1-1; 7 nucleotides match TRBD1. After removal of 4 bases from V and 6 bases from J, the junction contained 5 bases not matched to a gene. Germline loops: CDR1 LGHNA, CDR2 YSLEER. This CDR3 spans 13 amino acids. The CDR3 nucleotides read TGCGCCAGCAGCCGAGGGACAGTGGCTGAAGCTTTCTTT. The encoded protein is CASSRGTVAEAFF.

The chain combines TRBV27 with TRBJ1-6; 10 positions match TRBD1. The germline CDR1 and CDR2 sequences are MNHEY and SMNVEV (reference sequence). This CDR3 has 15 amino acids. V dropped 6 bases and J dropped 9; count of bases not matched to a gene: 8. CDR3 in amino acids: CASSMMTGGGSPLHF. CDR3 DNA sequence: TGTGCCAGCAGCATGATGACAGGGGGCGGTTCACCCCTCCACTTT.

The V gene is TRBV18, the J gene TRBJ2-3; 10 positions agree with TRBD2. Trimming took 6 bases from V and 0 from J; bases not matched to a gene: 3. Germline-derived CDR1 and CDR2 are KGHSH and LQKENI. CDR3 length: 15 residues. The CDR3 spells CASSLAGVSTDTQYF. The CDR3 coding sequence is TGTGCCAGCTCGCTAGCGGGGGTTAGCACAGATACGCAGTATTTT.

In its sample, this clone was seen a few times. This chain connects TRBV10-3 to TRBJ1-3; D call uncertain. The CDR3 contains 14 residues. The V gene lost 4 bases and the J gene lost 0 bases, with 7 bases spanning the gap. Per germline, CDR1 ENHRY and CDR2 SYGVKD. CDR3 sequence reads: CAISVGSSGNTIYF. CDR3 sequence (DNA): TGTGCCATCAGTGTGGGGAGCTCTGGAAACACCATATATTTT.

This clone was picked up one time. The CDR3 DNA reads as TGTGCCAGCAGCTCAGATAGCGAGACCCAGTACTTC. Translated: CASSSDSETQYF. J is TRBJ2-5 and V is TRBV7-2; D gene unclear. Germline CDR1 is SGHTA and CDR2 is FQGNSA. The CDR3 consists of 12 residues. V lost 4 bases to trimming and J lost 5 bases, with 8 bases between them.

The CDR3, as DNA: TGCGCCAGCAGCCAAGATCCTGTAGGTTTCGACAGTAGCTCCTACAATGAGCAGTTCTTC. As protein: CASSQDPVGFDSSSYNEQFF. V usage is TRBV4-3 and J usage is TRBJ2-1, with D maybe TRBD1 (5 bases). The germline gives CDR1 LGHNA, CDR2 YSLEER. Trimming took off 0 bases at V and 0 bases at J, with 21 bases between the two ends. The CDR3 extends over 20 amino acids.